Shown below are 8 T cell receptor beta chains from a single sample sequenced in a study of T-cell memory formation after mild COVID-19. TCRdb reprocessed the 5' RACE reads with MiXCR, giving one entry per CDR3 protein. The sample has around 410,000 distinct CDR3 sequences, 23% seen once. The sample taken for sequencing was PBMCs or a T cell subset sorted from them (not recorded which). The source of these receptors is an adult woman who had mild COVID-19 (a few samples of this study predate the infection). Cell type and time point are not known.

This clonotype was seen ten or more times. The chain is built from TRBV7-2 and TRBJ1-1; possible D gene TRBD1, 6 bases. V lost 1 base, J lost 1 base, and 7 bases lay in between. The CDR3 runs 14 residues. Germline CDR1 reads SGHTA; CDR2 reads FQGNSA. In DNA form, the CDR3 reads TGTGCCAGCAGCTTAGAGGGACAGAACACTGAAGCTTTCTTT. Its protein is CASSLEGQNTEAFF.

This clonotype was seen more than once but under ten times. The chain is built from TRBV5-6 and TRBJ1-5, with TRBD1 as a possible D gene (6 bases). The CDR3 spans 16 residues. Trimming took off 3 bases at V and 1 base at J, with 14 bases between the two ends. Germline CDR1 and CDR2: SGHDT and YYEEEE. The CDR3 loop reads CASSSLQGSSNQPQHF. In nucleotides, the CDR3 is TGTGCCAGCAGCTCTTTACAGGGAAGCAGCAATCAGCCCCAGCATTTT.

This clonotype was seen more than once but under ten times. This chain connects TRBV5-5 to TRBJ1-4; unclear D gene. V lost 2 bases and J 5 bases, leaving 10 bases between the germline ends. Germline assignment: CDR1 SGHKS and CDR2 YYEKEE (reference sequence). The CDR3 is 14 amino acids. The CDR3 sequence is CASSFRPGNEKLFF. CDR3 sequence (DNA): TGTGCCAGCAGCTTTCGACCGGGCAATGAAAAACTGTTTTTT.

The gene calls are TRBV20-1 and TRBJ2-7; no clear D gene. The V gene's germline CDR1 is DFQATT and CDR2 SNEGSKA (reference sequence). The V end lost 4 bases, the J end lost 3 bases, and 10 bases lay between the germline ends. CDR3 size: 12 residues. The CDR3 here is CSANTNHYEQYF. The CDR3 DNA is TGCAGTGCTAATACGAACCACTACGAGCAGTACTTC.

The table lists this clonotype with a few counts. This chain joins TRBV24-1 and TRBJ1-5, with a possible D match to TRBD1 (5 bases). V was shortened by 7 bases and J by 7 bases, with 16 bases between the two germline ends. The germline gives CDR1 KGHDR, CDR2 SFDVKD. CDR3 length equals 14 residues. The CDR3 DNA is TGTGCCACCAGCGGGGACGGAAGAGGACAGCCCCAGCATTTT. Protein: CATSGDGRGQPQHF.

This clonotype has ten or more counts. V gene TRBV29-1 combines with J gene TRBJ2-7, with unresolved D. The CDR3 extends over 11 amino acids. V gave up 5 bases and J gave up 0 bases, with 5 bases separating them. Germline V gene sequence: CDR1 SQVTM, CDR2 ANQGSEA. The CDR3: CSVTGSYEQYF. CDR3 bases: TGCAGCGTTACGGGCTCCTACGAGCAGTACTTC.

The V gene is TRBV6-2 or TRBV6-3, the J gene TRBJ1-5; D gene uncertain. The length of the CDR3 is 13 residues. Trimming shortened V by 6 bases and J by 2 bases, and 8 bases separated the two germline ends. From germline, CDR1 is MNHEY and CDR2 SVGEGT. CDR3 in DNA: TGTGCCAGCAGACCCCCCGGCAATCAGCCCCAGCATTTT. It translates to CASRPPGNQPQHF.

V is TRBV5-1 and J is TRBJ2-1, with 10 nucleotides matching TRBD1. The V gene end was trimmed by 3 bases and the J gene end by 10 bases; junction bases not matched to a gene: 7. Germline CDR1 and CDR2: SGHRS and YFSETQ. The CDR3 spans 14 residues. The CDR3 sequence: CASSSRQGAVEQFF. The CDR3 bases are TGCGCCAGCAGCTCCCGACAGGGGGCGGTCGAGCAGTTCTTC. Based on the CDR3 plus reference TRBV5-1 and TRBJ2-1, the full variable domain is KAGVTQTPRYLIKTRGQQVTLSCSPISGHRSVSWYQQTPGQGLQFLFEYFSETQRNKGNFPGRFSGRQFSNSRSEMNVSTLELGDSALYLCASSSRQGAVEQFFGPGTRLTVL.